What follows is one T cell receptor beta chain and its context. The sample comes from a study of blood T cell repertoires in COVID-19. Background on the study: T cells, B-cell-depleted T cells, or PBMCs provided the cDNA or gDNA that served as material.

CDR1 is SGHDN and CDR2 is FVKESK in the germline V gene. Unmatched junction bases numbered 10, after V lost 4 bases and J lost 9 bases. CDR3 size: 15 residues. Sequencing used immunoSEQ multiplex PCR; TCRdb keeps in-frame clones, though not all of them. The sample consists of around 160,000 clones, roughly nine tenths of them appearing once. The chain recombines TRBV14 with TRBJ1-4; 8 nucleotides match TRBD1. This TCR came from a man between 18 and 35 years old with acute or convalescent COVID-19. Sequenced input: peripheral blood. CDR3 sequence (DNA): TGTGCCAGCAGCCTGGAGAAGACAGGGGTACAAAAACTGTTTTTT. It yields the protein CASSLEKTGVQKLFF.